A single TCR beta chain is shown here with its context. The antigen remains undetermined. Sequencing used immunoSEQ multiplex PCR; TCRdb keeps in-frame clones, though not all of them. The sample carries about 140,000 clones, 85% to 95% recorded once. This sample is part of a study of T cell responses to AZD1222 COVID-19 vaccine. The wider study: Whether given at about 4 or about 12 weeks, second doses were pooled.

Study-wide findings and caveats: Nearly half of unique spike-specific TCRs reportedly avoided B.1.351 and B.1.1.7 mutated regions. Recipients of AZD1222 seropositive at baseline numbered only 5 or 6.

Germline CDR1 SEHNR, CDR2 FQNEAQ (reference sequence). The V end lost 6 bases, the J end lost 0 bases, and 15 bases lay between the germline ends. CDR3 length equals 16 residues. The chain links TRBV7-9 to TRBJ2-1, with a possible D match to TRBD2 (6 bases). Material: peripheral blood, obtained on day 0 of AZD1222 vaccination. This TCR was recovered from an adult in good health. As DNA, the CDR3 is TGTGCCAGCAGTTCTCCGAGGGGACTCTCCTACAATGAGCAGTTCTTC. The encoded protein is CASSSPRGLSYNEQFF.